This T cell receptor beta chain is drawn from a study of tumor-infiltrating lymphocytes in primary liver carcinoma. Study observations and caveats: Only about 7-24% of top clones were detected in each of the five tumor regions.

Starting from roughly 540 ng of total RNA, TCR beta cDNA was produced with a primer in the constant region. Construction of TCR beta libraries relied on three successive nested multiplex PCR rounds employing slightly modified ARM-PCR. Amplification in the first two PCR rounds was performed using TRBV1-TRBV30 forward primers and a C-beta reverse primer for around 9 cycles each. TCRdb re-called the multiplex PCR reads with MiXCR, one entry per CDR3 protein. Of about 44,000 distinct CDR3 sequences listed, about 80% are singletons. Bulk tissue was left unsorted, and RNA and DNA were co-extracted from 20-30 mg of it. The CDR3 is 15 amino acids. Germline CDR1 is SGHAT and CDR2 is FQNNGV. V was pared by 4 bases and J by 3 bases, with 8 bases of the junction left unmatched. Points on this clonotype: As yet, its antigen is unknown.

This TCR came from a man aged 35 to 55 with primary liver carcinoma and hepatitis B virus infection. This chain links TRBV11-2 with TRBJ2-7, with 8 bases fitting TRBD2. What was sequenced was liver tumor tissue from sampling region 3. Noted subset: tumor region T3, left-lateral pole. The CDR3 spells CASSSFSREVYEQYF. The CDR3 DNA sequence: TGTGCCAGCAGCTCTTTTTCGCGGGAGGTCTACGAGCAGTACTTC.